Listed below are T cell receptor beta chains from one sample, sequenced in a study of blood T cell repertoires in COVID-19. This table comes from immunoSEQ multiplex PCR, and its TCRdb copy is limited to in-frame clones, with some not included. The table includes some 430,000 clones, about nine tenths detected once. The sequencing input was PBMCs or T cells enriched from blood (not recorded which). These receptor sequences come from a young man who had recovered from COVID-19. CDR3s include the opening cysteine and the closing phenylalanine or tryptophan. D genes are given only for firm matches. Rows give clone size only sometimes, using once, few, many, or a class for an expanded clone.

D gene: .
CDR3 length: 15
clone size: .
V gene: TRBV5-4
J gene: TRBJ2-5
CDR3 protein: CASSLEGRIQETQYF
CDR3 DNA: TGTGCCAGCAGCTTGGAAGGCAGGATCCAAGAGACCCAGTACTTC

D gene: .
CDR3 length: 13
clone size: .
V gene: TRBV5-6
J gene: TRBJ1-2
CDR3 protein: CASNIYRGYGYTF
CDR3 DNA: TGTGCCAGCAACATATACCGGGGCTATGGCTACACCTTC

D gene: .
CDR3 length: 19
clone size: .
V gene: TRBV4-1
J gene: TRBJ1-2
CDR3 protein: CASSQVVDRGRNANYGYTF
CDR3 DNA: TGCGCCAGCAGCCAAGTGGTCGATAGGGGCCGGAACGCTAACTATGGCTACACCTTC

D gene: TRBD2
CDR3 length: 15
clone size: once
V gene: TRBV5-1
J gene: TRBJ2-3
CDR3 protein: CASSLGAGEADTQYF
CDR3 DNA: TGCGCCAGCAGCTTGGGAGCGGGAGAGGCAGATACGCAGTATTTT

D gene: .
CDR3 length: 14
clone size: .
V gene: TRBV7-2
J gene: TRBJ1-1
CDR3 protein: CASSLGRRNTEAFF
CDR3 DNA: TGTGCCAGCAGCTTAGGACGGAGGAACACTGAAGCTTTCTTT

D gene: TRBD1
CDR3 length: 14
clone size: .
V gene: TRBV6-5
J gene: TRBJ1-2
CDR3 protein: CASSRGTGSEGYTF
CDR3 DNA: TGTGCCAGCAGCCGAGGGACAGGGTCGGAAGGCTACACCTTC

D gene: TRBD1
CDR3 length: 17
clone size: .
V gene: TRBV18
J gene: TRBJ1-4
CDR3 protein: CASSPRTGMGTNEKLFF
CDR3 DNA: TGTGCCAGCTCACCCAGGACAGGGATGGGTACTAATGAAAAACTGTTTTTT

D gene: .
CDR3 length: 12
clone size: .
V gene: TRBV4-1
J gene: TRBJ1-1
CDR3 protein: CASSQGVTEAFF
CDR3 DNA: TGCGCCAGCAGCCAGGGCGTAACTGAAGCTTTCTTT

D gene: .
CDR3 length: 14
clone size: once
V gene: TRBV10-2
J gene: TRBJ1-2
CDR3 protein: CASRSRGQDYGYTF
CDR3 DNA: TGCGCCAGCAGGTCTAGGGGTCAGGACTATGGCTACACCTTC

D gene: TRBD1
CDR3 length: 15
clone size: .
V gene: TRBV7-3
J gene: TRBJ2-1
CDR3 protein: CASSSGTGTHNEQFF
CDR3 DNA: TGTGCCAGCAGCTCCGGGACAGGAACCCACAATGAGCAGTTCTTC

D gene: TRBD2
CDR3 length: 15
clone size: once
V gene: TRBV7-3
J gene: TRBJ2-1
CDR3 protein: CASSTTSGTYNEQFF
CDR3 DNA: TGTGCCAGCAGCACGACTAGCGGGACCTACAATGAGCAGTTCTTC

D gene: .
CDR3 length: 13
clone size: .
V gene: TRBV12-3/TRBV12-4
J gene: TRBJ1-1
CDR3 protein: CASSYMTNTEAFF
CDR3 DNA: TGTGCCAGCAGTTATATGACTAACACTGAAGCTTTCTTT

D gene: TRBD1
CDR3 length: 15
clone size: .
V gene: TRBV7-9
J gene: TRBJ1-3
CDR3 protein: CASSVTGMVRDTIYF
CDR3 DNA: TGTGCCAGCAGCGTGACAGGGATGGTTCGAGACACCATATATTTT

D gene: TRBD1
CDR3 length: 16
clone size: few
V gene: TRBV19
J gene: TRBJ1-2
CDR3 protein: CASTSGQALLNYGYTF
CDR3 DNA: TGTGCCAGTACCTCAGGACAGGCACTTCTAAACTATGGCTACACCTTC

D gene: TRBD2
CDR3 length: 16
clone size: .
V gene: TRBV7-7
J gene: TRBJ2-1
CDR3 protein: CASSLLAGSSYNEQFF
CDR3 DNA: TGTGCCAGCAGCTTACTAGCGGGCAGCTCCTACAATGAGCAGTTCTTC

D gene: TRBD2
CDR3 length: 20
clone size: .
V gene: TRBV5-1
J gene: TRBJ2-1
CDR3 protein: CASSTRRASGTLISYNEQFF
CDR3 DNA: TGCGCCAGCAGCACCCGACGGGCTAGCGGGACCCTTATCTCCTACAATGAGCAGTTCTTC

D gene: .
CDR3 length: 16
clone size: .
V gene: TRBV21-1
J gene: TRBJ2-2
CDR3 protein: CASSKEGGSGTGELFF
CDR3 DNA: TGTGCCAGCAGCAAAGAGGGAGGCTCGGGGACCGGGGAGCTGTTTTTT

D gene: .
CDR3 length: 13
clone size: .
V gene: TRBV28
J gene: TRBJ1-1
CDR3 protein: CASSVIQVTEAFF
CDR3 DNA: TGTGCCAGCAGTGTCATCCAGGTCACTGAAGCTTTCTTT

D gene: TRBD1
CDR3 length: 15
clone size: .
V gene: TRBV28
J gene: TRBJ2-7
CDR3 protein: CASSTIGTGGYEQYF
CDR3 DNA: TGTGCCAGCAGTACAATCGGGACAGGGGGCTACGAGCAGTACTTC

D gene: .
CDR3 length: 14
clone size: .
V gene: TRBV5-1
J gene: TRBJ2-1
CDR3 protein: CASSPRRGYNEQFF
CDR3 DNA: TGCGCCAGCAGCCCACGACGAGGCTACAATGAGCAGTTCTTC

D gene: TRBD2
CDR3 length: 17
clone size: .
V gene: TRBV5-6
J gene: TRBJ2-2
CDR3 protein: CASSSAGTSGNTGELFF
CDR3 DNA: TGTGCCAGCAGCTCAGCCGGGACTAGCGGGAACACCGGGGAGCTGTTTTTT

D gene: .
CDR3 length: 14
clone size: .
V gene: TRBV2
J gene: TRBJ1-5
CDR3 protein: CASSELGGFQPQHF
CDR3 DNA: TGTGCCAGCAGTGAATTGGGGGGGTTTCAGCCCCAGCATTTT

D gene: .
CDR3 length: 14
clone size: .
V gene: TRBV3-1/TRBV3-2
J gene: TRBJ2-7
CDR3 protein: CASSPRTIGYEQYF
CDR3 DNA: TGTGCCAGCAGCCCCAGGACTATCGGCTACGAGCAGTACTTC

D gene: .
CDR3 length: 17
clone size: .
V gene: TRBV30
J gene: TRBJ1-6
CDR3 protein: CAWSRGKFSSYNSPLHF
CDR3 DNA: TGTGCCTGGAGTAGAGGGAAGTTCAGCTCCTATAATTCACCCCTCCACTTT

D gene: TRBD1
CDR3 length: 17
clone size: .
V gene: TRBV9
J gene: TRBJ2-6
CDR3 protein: CASSVGTGVRGANVLTF
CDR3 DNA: TGTGCCAGCAGCGTAGGTACAGGGGTGAGAGGGGCCAACGTCCTGACTTTC

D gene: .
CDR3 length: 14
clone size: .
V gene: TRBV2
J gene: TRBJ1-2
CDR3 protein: CASSEQGRGDGYTF
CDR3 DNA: TGTGCCAGCAGCGAACAAGGTCGGGGGGATGGCTACACCTTC

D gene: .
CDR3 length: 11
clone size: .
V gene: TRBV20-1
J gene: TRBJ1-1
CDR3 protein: CSAGVNTEAFF
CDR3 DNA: TGCAGTGCCGGGGTGAACACTGAAGCTTTCTTT

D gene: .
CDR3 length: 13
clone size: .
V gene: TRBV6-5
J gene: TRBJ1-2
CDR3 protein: CASSYPGSYGYTF
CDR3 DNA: TGTGCCAGCAGTTACCCAGGGTCCTATGGCTACACCTTC

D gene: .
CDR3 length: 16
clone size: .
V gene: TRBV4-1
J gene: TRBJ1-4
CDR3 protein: CASSPDGGRTNEKLFF
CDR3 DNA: TGCGCCAGCAGCCCAGACGGGGGAAGAACTAATGAAAAACTGTTTTTT

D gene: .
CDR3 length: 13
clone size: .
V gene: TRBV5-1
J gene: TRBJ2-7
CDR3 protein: CASSLAEGYEQYF
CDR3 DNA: TGCGCCAGCAGCTTGGCCGAGGGTTACGAGCAGTACTTC

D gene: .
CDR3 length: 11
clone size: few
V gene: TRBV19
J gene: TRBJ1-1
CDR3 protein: CASLGDTEAFF
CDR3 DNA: TGTGCCAGTTTAGGGGACACTGAAGCTTTCTTT

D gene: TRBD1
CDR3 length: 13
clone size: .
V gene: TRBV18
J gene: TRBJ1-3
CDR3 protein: CASSPGTGNTIYF
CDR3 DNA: TGTGCCAGCTCACCGGGGACAGGGAACACCATATATTTT

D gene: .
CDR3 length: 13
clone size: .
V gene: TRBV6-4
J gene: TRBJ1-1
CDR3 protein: CASSATRATEAFF
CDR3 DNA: TGTGCCAGCAGTGCCACCAGGGCAACTGAAGCTTTCTTT

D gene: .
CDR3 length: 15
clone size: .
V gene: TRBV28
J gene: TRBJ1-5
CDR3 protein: CASRADRYPNQPQHF
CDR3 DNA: TGTGCCAGCAGGGCAGACAGGTACCCGAATCAGCCCCAGCATTTT

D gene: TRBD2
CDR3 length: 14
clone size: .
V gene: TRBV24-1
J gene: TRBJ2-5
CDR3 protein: CATSLGSGKETQYF
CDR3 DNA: TGTGCCACCAGTCTCGGTAGCGGGAAGGAGACCCAGTACTTC

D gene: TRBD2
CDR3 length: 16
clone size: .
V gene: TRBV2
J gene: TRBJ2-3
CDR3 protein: CASSEGLSAGGDTQYF
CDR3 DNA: TGTGCCAGCAGTGAAGGCCTGTCGGCGGGGGGAGATACGCAGTATTTT

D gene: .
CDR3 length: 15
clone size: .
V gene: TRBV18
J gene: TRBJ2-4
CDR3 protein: CASSPQGPQGGIQYF
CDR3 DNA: TGTGCCAGCTCACCCCAGGGACCACAGGGCGGCATTCAGTACTTC

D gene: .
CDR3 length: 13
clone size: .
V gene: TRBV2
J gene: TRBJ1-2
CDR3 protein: CASSERGNGGYTF
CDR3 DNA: TGTGCCAGCAGTGAAAGGGGGAACGGCGGCTACACCTTC

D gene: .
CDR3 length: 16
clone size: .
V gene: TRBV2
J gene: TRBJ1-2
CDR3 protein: CASSEALWSNRDGYTF
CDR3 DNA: TGTGCCAGCAGTGAAGCCCTGTGGTCGAATCGGGATGGCTACACCTTC

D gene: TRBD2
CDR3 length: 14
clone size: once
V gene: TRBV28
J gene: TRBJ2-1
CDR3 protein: CASSLWREKNEQFF
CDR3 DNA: TGTGCCAGCAGTTTATGGCGGGAGAAGAATGAGCAGTTCTTC

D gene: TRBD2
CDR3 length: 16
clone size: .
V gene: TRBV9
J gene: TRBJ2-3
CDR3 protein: CASSVASGDSTDTQYF
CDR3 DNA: TGTGCCAGCAGCGTAGCTAGCGGGGACTCCACAGATACGCAGTATTTT

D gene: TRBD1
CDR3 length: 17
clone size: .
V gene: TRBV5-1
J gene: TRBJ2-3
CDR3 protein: CASSPNGRTGAADTQYF
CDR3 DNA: TGCGCCAGCAGCCCCAACGGTCGCACAGGGGCTGCAGATACGCAGTATTTT

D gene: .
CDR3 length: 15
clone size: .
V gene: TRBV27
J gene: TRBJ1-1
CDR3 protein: CASSLAGRVNTEAFF
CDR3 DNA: TGTGCCAGCAGTTTAGCCGGGAGGGTGAACACTGAAGCTTTCTTT

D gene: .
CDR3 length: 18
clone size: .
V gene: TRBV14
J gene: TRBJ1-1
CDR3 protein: CASSQEYRAAALNTEAFF
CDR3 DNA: TGTGCCAGCAGCCAAGAATACAGGGCGGCTGCTTTGAACACTGAAGCTTTCTTT

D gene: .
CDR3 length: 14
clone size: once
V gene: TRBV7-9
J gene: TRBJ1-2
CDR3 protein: CASSFRGGSDGYTF
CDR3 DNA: TGTGCCAGCAGCTTTCGTGGGGGGTCGGATGGCTACACCTTC

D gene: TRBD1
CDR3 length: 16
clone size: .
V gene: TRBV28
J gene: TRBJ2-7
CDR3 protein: CASSWEHRDRDDEQYF
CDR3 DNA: TGTGCCAGCAGTTGGGAACATCGGGACAGGGACGACGAGCAGTACTTC

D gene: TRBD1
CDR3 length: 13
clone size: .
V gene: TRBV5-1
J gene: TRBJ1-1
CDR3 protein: CASRTGVNTEAFF
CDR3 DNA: TGCGCCAGCAGAACAGGGGTGAACACTGAAGCTTTCTTT

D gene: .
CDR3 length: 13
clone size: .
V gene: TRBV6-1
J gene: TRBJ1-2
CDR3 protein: CASSEPGFYGYTF
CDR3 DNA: TGTGCCAGCAGTGAGCCAGGATTCTATGGCTACACCTTC